Below, one TCR beta chain is given with its context. The target antigen is unknown. Libraries were prepared by immunoSEQ multiplex PCR; TCRdb keeps only in-frame clonotypes and omits some of them. The repertoire holds about 430,000 clones, with about 93% as singletons. Treatment specified: about 20 received Ad26.COV2.S at low or high dose, single or two shots; a few received placebo; per-sample allocation not given. Sample collection was performed on day 63 after the first vaccine or placebo injection. The entry originates in a study of Ad26.COV2.S vaccination and SARS-CoV-2 variants. Background on the study: Intramuscular Ad26.COV2.S at 5x10^10 or 1x10^11 viral particles. General study findings and limits: Reported post-vaccination CD8+ and CD4+ T cell responses to spike showed substantial breadth. Estimates derived from TCR breadth and depth analyses may have underestimated total T cell responses.

Trimming cost V 6 bases and J 5 bases, with 16 bases left between them. Germline V gives CDR1 MNHEY, CDR2 SVGAGI. The CDR3 is 15 residues long. The chain uses TRBV6-5 and TRBJ2-2; D is ambiguous. The source material was peripheral blood, sampled in a trial of Ad26.COV2.S vaccine versus placebo. The receptor's source is a person between 18 and 60 years old who received the Ad26.COV2.S COVID-19 vaccine or a placebo. CDR3: CASSPAGWWTGELFF. The CDR3 DNA sequence: TGTGCCAGCAGCCCCGCCGGGTGGTGGACCGGGGAGCTGTTTTTT.